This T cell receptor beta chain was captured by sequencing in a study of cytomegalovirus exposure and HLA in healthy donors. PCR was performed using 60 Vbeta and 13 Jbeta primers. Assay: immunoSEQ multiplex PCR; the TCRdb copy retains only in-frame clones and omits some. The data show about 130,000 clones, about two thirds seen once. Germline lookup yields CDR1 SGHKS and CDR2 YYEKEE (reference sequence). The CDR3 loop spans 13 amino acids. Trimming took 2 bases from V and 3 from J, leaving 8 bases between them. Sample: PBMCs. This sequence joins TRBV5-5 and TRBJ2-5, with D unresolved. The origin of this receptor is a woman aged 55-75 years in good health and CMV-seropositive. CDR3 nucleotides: TGTGCCAGCAGCTTCTTTGGAGAAGAGACCCAGTACTTC. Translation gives CASSFFGEETQYF.